These 31 T cell receptor beta chains share one sample of origin, sequenced in a study of glioma-infiltrating T cells. Amplification of TCR alpha and beta CDR3 regions from RNA used iRepertoire nested multiplex PCR. TCRdb ran MiXCR on the multiplex PCR reads and lists one entry per CDR3 protein. The sample includes about 130,000 distinct CDR3 sequences, about 22% of them seen just once. Input material: glioma tissue, nonneoplastic brain tissue, or PBMCs (not recorded which). The receptor set was obtained from a human donor with low-grade glioma or glioblastoma, undergoing nonglioma brain surgery, or in good health (not recorded which).

This sequence joins TRBV20-1 and TRBJ2-7, with 7 nucleotides matching TRBD1. The CDR3 loop spans 14 amino acids. Per germline, CDR1 DFQATT and CDR2 SNEGSKA (reference sequence). With 3 bases clipped from V and 3 bases from J, the junction kept 8 bases outside the gene matches. CDR3 sequence: CSASRQGRLYEQYV. DNA for the CDR3: TGCAGTGCTAGTCGACAGGGTCGGCTCTACGAGCAGTACGTC.

The genes are TRBV3-1 and TRBJ1-2, with 7 bases that match TRBD1. V shed 4 bases and J 1 base; nucleotides not matched to a gene: 6. Germline values: CDR1 LGHDT, CDR2 YNNKEL (reference sequence). The CDR3 loop spans 15 amino acids. CDR3 loop: CASSRWDSYNYGYTF. DNA of the CDR3: TGTGCCAGCAGCCGATGGGACAGCTATAACTATGGCTACACCTTC. The variable domain in full, completed from reference TRBV3-1 and TRBJ1-2, reads DTAVSQTPKYLVTQMGNDKSIKCEQNLGHDTMYWYKQDSKKFLKIMFSYNNKELIINETVPNRFSPKSPDKAHLNLHINSLELGDSAVYFCASSRWDSYNYGYTFGSGTRLTVV.

This clonotype was seen a few times. The V gene is TRBV12-3 or TRBV12-4, the J gene TRBJ1-1; tentatively, D is TRBD1 (6 bases). This CDR3 region has 13 residues. Trimming stripped 7 bases from V and 5 bases from J, with 14 bases between. The CDR3 sequence: CASTPTGVTEAFF. The DNA of the CDR3 is TGTGCCAGCACCCCGACAGGTGTGACTGAAGCTTTCTTT.

This clonotype was counted a few times. The CDR3 reads CASSNRIPNTEAFF. CDR3 in DNA: TGTGCCAGCAGTAACAGGATCCCGAACACTGAAGCTTTCTTT. The J gene is TRBJ1-1, the V gene TRBV11-1, with a possible D match to TRBD1 (5 bases). This CDR3 has 14 amino acids. Deletions cut 6 bases from V and 1 base from J, with 12 bases between. Germline CDR1 and CDR2: SGHAT and FQDESV (reference sequence).

This clonotype was recorded many times. The rearrangement joins TRBV6-1 to TRBJ2-5; 7 bases fit TRBD1. V was clipped by 5 bases and J by 5 bases; unmatched bases: 11. Germline V gene data show CDR1 as MNHNS and CDR2 as SASEGT. This CDR3 contains 15 residues. The CDR3 protein is CASSPGTVLGETQYF. DNA of the CDR3: TGTGCCAGCAGTCCCGGGACAGTCCTTGGGGAGACCCAGTACTTC.

For this clonotype: A read error is possible here, since a much larger clone lies one base away. The chain uses TRBV28 and TRBJ1-1, with TRBD1 as a possible D gene (5 bases). The CDR3 extends over 12 amino acids. CDR1 is MDHEN, CDR2 SYDVKM, per germline. The chain's CDR3 is CASRPGRPETFF. The CDR3 DNA reads as TGTGCCAGCAGACCGGGGCGGCCTGAAACTTTCTTT.

A word on this clonotype: One end of the junction does not line up with germline, which may come from a read error. V gene TRBV5-1 combines with J gene TRBJ2-5; 7 bases line up with TRBD2. The CDR3 has 13 residues. Germline CDR1 and CDR2: SGHRS and YFSETQ. The CDR3 sequence is CAISRDYKETQYF. CDR3 DNA: TGCGCCATCAGCAGGGACTATAAAGAGACCCAGTACTTC.

The sample holds a few counts of this clonotype. The CDR3 nucleotides are TGTGCCAGCAGCGTCCGGACAGGGGGAAACACCATATATTTT. It is translated as CASSVRTGGNTIYF. V usage is TRBV3-1 and J usage is TRBJ1-3; 8 bases map to TRBD1. V lost 5 bases to trimming and J lost 4 bases; unmatched junction nucleotides: 4. CDR1 is LGHDT, CDR2 YNNKEL, per germline (reference sequence). There are 14 residues in the CDR3. Full variable domain (rest looked up from reference TRBV3-1 and TRBJ1-3): DTAVSQTPKYLVTQMGNDKSIKCEQNLGHDTMYWYKQDSKKFLKIMFSYNNKELIINETVPNRFSPKSPDKAHLNLHINSLELGDSAVYFCASSVRTGGNTIYFGEGSWLTVV.

This clonotype turned up a few times. The V gene is TRBV6-1, the J gene TRBJ2-1; TRBD2 matches 7 bases. Germline loops: CDR1 MNHNS, CDR2 SASEGT. V was clipped by 8 bases and J by 7 bases; unmatched bases: 11. This CDR3 has 14 amino acids. This CDR3 is CASGIWAGVNEQFF. The DNA of the CDR3 is TGTGCCAGCGGCATTTGGGCGGGGGTAAATGAGCAGTTCTTC.

As regards this clonotype: A read error is possible here, since a much larger clone lies one base away. In this CDR3 the conserved last residue, phenylalanine or tryptophan, is missing, so a read error is likely. The chain has TRBV20-1 and TRBJ1-6; D call uncertain. Trimming cost V 3 bases and J 8 bases, with 11 bases left between them. This CDR3 region has 13 residues. Germline values: CDR1 DFQATT, CDR2 SNEGSKA (reference sequence). CDR3 region: CSARVKRDSPLHL. DNA for the CDR3: TGCAGTGCTAGGGTGAAGAGGGATTCACCCCTCCACCTT.

This clonotype occurred many times. V gene TRBV6-6 combines with J gene TRBJ2-1; 7 bases map to TRBD1. CDR3 length: 17 residues. Germline V gene sequence: CDR1 MNHNY, CDR2 SVGAGI (reference sequence). V lost 2 bases, J lost 0 bases, and 7 bases stayed unmatched. DNA for the CDR3: TGTGCCAGCAGTTACAGGCAGGGGGTAAGCTCCTACAATGAGCAGTTCTTC. Translation gives CASSYRQGVSSYNEQFF.

This clonotype showed up just a few times. The rearrangement uses TRBV28 and TRBJ2-7; D might be TRBD1 (5 bases). There are 11 residues in the CDR3. The germline V and J ends were trimmed by 11 bases and 4 bases, with 12 bases remaining between them. Germline assignment: CDR1 MDHEN and CDR2 SYDVKM. CDR3 loop: CAVGHLYEQYV. CDR3 sequence (DNA): TGTGCCGTCGGACACCTTTACGAGCAGTACGTC.

A few counts support this clonotype. This sequence joins TRBV2 and TRBJ1-1; 9 positions match TRBD1. Per the germline V gene, CDR1 is SNHLY and CDR2 is FYNNEI. The ends lost 6 bases at V and 4 bases at J; junction bases unmatched: 12. The CDR3 loop spans 16 amino acids. The CDR3 DNA reads as TGTGCCAGCAGGAGAGGGACAGGGAAAAGGGGCACTGAAGCTTTCTTT. It translates to CASRRGTGKRGTEAFF.

This clonotype was found many times. The chain carries TRBV27 and TRBJ1-4; D is ambiguous. Trimming took 3 bases from V and 4 from J, leaving 9 bases between them. CDR3 size: 14 residues. Germline lookup yields CDR1 MNHEY and CDR2 SMNVEV (reference sequence). The CDR3 nucleotides are TGTGCCAGCAGTTTGACCCCTCTTAATGAAAAACTGTTTTTT. Translated, it gives CASSLTPLNEKLFF.

Only a few counts were recorded for this clonotype. The chain links TRBV18 to TRBJ1-5; tentatively, D is TRBD1 (5 bases). Germline assignment: CDR1 KGHSH and CDR2 LQKENI. This CDR3 region has 14 residues. Between the trimmed V and J ends, which lost 3 bases and 2 bases, there was a span of 8 bases. CDR3 nucleotide sequence: TGTGCCAGCTCACCCCAGGGAGGCAATCAGCCCCAGCATTTT. Amino acids: CASSPQGGNQPQHF.

The table lists this clonotype with a few counts. One base away lies a much larger clone, so this may be a sequencing read error. This CDR3 is CAVTGTMNAGELFF. DNA of the CDR3: TGTGCCGTAACCGGGACCATGAACGCCGGGGAGCTGTTTTTT. The genes are TRBV6-2 or TRBV6-3 and TRBJ2-2; tentatively, D is TRBD1 or TRBD2 (5 bases each). The germline V gene encodes CDR1 MNHEY and CDR2 SVGEGT. This CDR3 has 14 amino acids.

This clonotype was detected a few times. V and J are TRBV10-3 and TRBJ2-3; 11 bases are a match to TRBD1. The CDR3 is 17 amino acids. Trimming cost V 0 bases and J 1 base; bases outside gene matches: 3. Germline CDR1 and CDR2: ENHRY and SYGVKD. In DNA, the CDR3 is TGTGCCATCAGTGAGTCCAGGACAGGGGGCGGCACAGATACGCAGTATTTT. It is translated as CAISESRTGGGTDTQYF.

This clonotype was recorded at least ten times. The chain is built from TRBV7-9 and TRBJ2-3, with 9 bases aligning to TRBD2. CDR1 is SEHNR, CDR2 FQNEAQ, per germline (reference sequence). The length of the CDR3 is 15 residues. J lost 2 bases, V lost 5 bases, and 5 bases had no gene match. The CDR3 loop reads CASSARLADTDTQYF. The CDR3 DNA sequence: TGTGCCAGCAGCGCGCGACTAGCGGACACAGATACGCAGTATTTT.

The CDR3 loop is CASSLVGTGTYNEQFF. The CDR3 DNA follows: TGTGCCAGCAGCTTAGTGGGAACGGGAACCTACAATGAGCAGTTCTTC. V usage is TRBV7-6 and J usage is TRBJ2-1, with a tentative D call TRBD2 (5 bases). The CDR3 loop spans 16 amino acids. The germline V gene has CDR1 SGHVS and CDR2 FNYEAQ. V lost 1 base, J lost 2 bases, and 12 bases lay in between.

This clonotype has just a few counts. In DNA form, the CDR3 reads TGTGCCAGCAATCAACGGGAGGTAGCCAAAAACATTCAGTACTTC. Translating it yields CASNQREVAKNIQYF. The J gene is TRBJ2-4, the V gene TRBV6-1; 7 bases are a match to TRBD2. Trimming cost V 7 bases and J 0 bases; bases outside gene matches: 6. The CDR3 spans 15 residues. Germline V gives CDR1 MNHNS, CDR2 SASEGT.

The table lists this clonotype with a few counts. This sequence joins TRBV2 and TRBJ1-4, with D perhaps TRBD1 (5 bases). Trimming left V 5 bases short and J 4 bases short, with 11 bases between. The CDR3 totals 14 residues. The V gene's germline CDR1 is SNHLY and CDR2 FYNNEI. The CDR3 nucleotides are TGTGCCAGCAGTCCGGGACGGTTTAATGAAAAACTGTTTTTT. Amino acids: CASSPGRFNEKLFF.

A few counts support this clonotype. The V gene is TRBV7-2, the J gene TRBJ1-2; D perhaps matches TRBD1 (5 bases). The CDR3 has 17 amino acids. Germline-derived CDR1 and CDR2 are SGHTA and FQGNSA. The germline V and J ends were trimmed by 4 bases and 8 bases, with 26 bases remaining between them. CDR3 sequence reads: CASSSYPPGHSVKGYTF. DNA of the CDR3: TGTGCCAGCAGCTCGTACCCCCCCGGACATAGCGTAAAGGGCTACACCTTC. Variable domain in full (rest from reference TRBV7-2 and TRBJ1-2): GAGVSQSPSNKVTEKGKDVELRCDPISGHTALYWYRQSLGQGLEFLIYFQGNSAPDKSGLPSDRFSAERTGGSVSTLTIQRTQQEDSAVYLCASSSYPPGHSVKGYTFGSGTRLTVV.

This clonotype was observed a handful of times. The CDR3 DNA sequence: TGTGCCAGCTCACTATCGCCGGACCAAGAGACCCAGTACTTC. Protein product: CASSLSPDQETQYF. This rearrangement joins TRBV18 to TRBJ2-5, with unresolved D. The CDR3 contains 14 residues. Germline V gives CDR1 KGHSH, CDR2 LQKENI. V shed 4 bases and J shed 0 bases, with 9 bases lying between them. Combining the CDR3 with reference TRBV18 and TRBJ2-5 gives the whole variable domain NAGVMQNPRHLVRRRGQEARLRCSPMKGHSHVYWYRQLPEEGLKFMVYLQKENIIDESGMPKERFSAEFPKEGPSILRIQQVVRGDSAAYFCASSLSPDQETQYFGPGTRLLVL.

This clonotype has a handful of counts. The J gene is TRBJ2-3, the V gene TRBV5-1, with 7 positions matching TRBD1. The CDR3 is made up of 16 amino acids. Germline V CDR1 and CDR2: SGHRS, YFSETQ. The junction had 11 bases not matched to a gene; V was cut back by 3 bases and J by 4 bases. The CDR3: CASSWGTAKRADTQYF. The CDR3 coding sequence is TGCGCCAGCAGCTGGGGGACAGCTAAGAGAGCAGATACGCAGTATTTT.

As concerns this clonotype: Being one base from a much bigger clone, this may be a read error. The gene calls are TRBV20-1 and TRBJ1-1; D gene uncertain. Germline CDR1 and CDR2: DFQATT and SNEGSKA (reference sequence). CDR3 length: 13 amino acids. CDR3 sequence reads: CSARASTYTEALF. The CDR3 DNA is TGCAGTGCTAGAGCCTCGACCTACACTGAAGCTCTCTTT.

This clonotype was counted only a few times. V usage is TRBV3-1 and J usage is TRBJ2-3, with 10 bases matching TRBD2. V was pared by 6 bases and J by 4 bases, with 10 bases of the junction left unmatched. CDR3 length: 16 amino acids. Germline CDR1 reads LGHDT; CDR2 reads YNNKEL (reference sequence). CDR3 in amino acids: CASRRTSGEHADTQYF. The CDR3 nucleotides read TGTGCCAGCAGACGCACTAGCGGGGAGCATGCAGATACGCAGTATTTT.

This clonotype was seen a few times. This chain uses TRBV11-1 with TRBJ1-6; TRBD1 matches 7 bases. Germline V gene lookup returns CDR1 SGHAT and CDR2 FQDESV (reference sequence). Trimming took 4 bases from V and 4 from J; bases not matched to a gene: 7. The CDR3 runs to 16 residues. The CDR3: CASSSRDRGYNSPLHF. For the CDR3, the DNA is TGTGCCAGCAGCTCCCGGGACAGAGGATATAATTCACCCCTCCACTTT. The full variable domain, in which reference TRBV11-1 and TRBJ1-6 provide the parts outside the CDR3, is EAEVAQSPRYKITEKSQAVAFWCDPISGHATLYWYRQILGQGPELLVQFQDESVVDDSQLPKDRFSAERLKGVDSTLKIQPAELGDSAMYLCASSSRDRGYNSPLHFGNGTRLTVT.

This clonotype was counted ten times or more. The gene calls are TRBV20-1 and TRBJ2-5, with 8 bases matching TRBD1. There are 14 residues in the CDR3. The germline V gene has CDR1 DFQATT and CDR2 SNEGSKA (reference sequence). The junction had 8 bases not matched to a gene; V was cut back by 3 bases and J by 5 bases. The CDR3 sequence: CSASYRQGRETQYF. The CDR3 region has the DNA TGCAGTGCTAGCTACCGACAGGGGCGGGAGACCCAGTACTTC.

A few counts support this clonotype. The gene calls are TRBV4-1 and TRBJ1-2; the match to TRBD1 covers 7 bases. From germline, CDR1 is MGHRA and CDR2 YSYEKL. V shed 5 bases and J 9 bases; nucleotides not matched to a gene: 18. The CDR3 sequence is 16 residues long. The CDR3 DNA reads as TGCGCCAGCAGCTATCAAGGTCGGAGGGGGCTACGGCGCTACACCTTC. This sequence encodes CASSYQGRRGLRRYTF.

The genes are TRBV3-1 and TRBJ1-1; D is undetermined. Per the germline V gene, CDR1 is LGHDT and CDR2 is YNNKEL (reference sequence). CDR3 length: 14 amino acids. The V end lost 3 bases, the J end lost 1 base, and 9 bases lay between the germline ends. This chain's CDR3 is CASSQSKGNTEAFF. As DNA, the CDR3 is TGTGCCAGCAGCCAGTCCAAGGGGAACACTGAAGCTTTCTTT.

The chain uses TRBV5-6 and TRBJ2-3; TRBD2 is a possible D gene (5 bases). From germline, CDR1 is SGHDT and CDR2 YYEEEE. The CDR3 length is 12 residues. Trimming left V 2 bases short and J 9 bases short, with 10 bases between. The CDR3 is CASSFWRRTQYF. DNA of the CDR3: TGTGCCAGCAGCTTCTGGAGGAGGACGCAGTATTTT.